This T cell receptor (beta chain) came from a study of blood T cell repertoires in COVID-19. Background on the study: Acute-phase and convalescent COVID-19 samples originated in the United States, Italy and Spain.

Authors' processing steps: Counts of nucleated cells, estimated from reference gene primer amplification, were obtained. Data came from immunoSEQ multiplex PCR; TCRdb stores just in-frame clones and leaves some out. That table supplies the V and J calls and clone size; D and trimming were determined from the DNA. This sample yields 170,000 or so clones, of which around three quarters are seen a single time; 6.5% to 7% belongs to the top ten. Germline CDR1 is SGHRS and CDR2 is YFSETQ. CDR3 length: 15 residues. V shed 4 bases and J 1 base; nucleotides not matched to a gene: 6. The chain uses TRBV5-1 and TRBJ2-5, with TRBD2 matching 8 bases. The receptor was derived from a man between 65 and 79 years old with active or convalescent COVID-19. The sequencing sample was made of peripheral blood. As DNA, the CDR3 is TGCGCCAGCAGCCTCTTTAGCGGGATCCAAGAGACCCAGTACTTC. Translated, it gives CASSLFSGIQETQYF.